Listed below are T cell receptor beta chains from one sample, sequenced in a study of cytomegalovirus exposure and HLA in healthy donors. The method was immunoSEQ multiplex PCR; TCRdb's version includes in-frame clones alone and lacks a portion of them. The sample lists some 76,000 clones, 94% occurring once. Source material: PBMCs. The receptors come from a woman in her late teens or twenties in good health and CMV-seronegative. The CDR3 runs from the conserved cysteine through the conserved F or W. Only part of the rows carry a size: once, few, many, or a class if the clone is expanded.

V gene	clone size	CDR3 length	J gene	CDR3 protein
TRBV7-3	NA	15	TRBJ2-1	CASSLYLAGVNEQFF
TRBV6-1	NA	14	TRBJ2-1	CASSGSGDYNEQFF
TRBV19	NA	14	TRBJ1-1	CASSPQGLGTEAFF
TRBV6-1	NA	15	TRBJ1-4	CASMQERGTNEKLFF
TRBV4-2	NA	15	TRBJ2-7	CASSQDFVGGYEQYF
TRBV5-1	NA	16	TRBJ2-1	CASSLDGRGGGNEQFF
TRBV10-3	NA	16	TRBJ1-2	CATQDRENNPNYGYTF
TRBV12-5	NA	12	TRBJ1-1	CASGFAGAEAFF
TRBV19	NA	14	TRBJ1-2	CASSGAAANYGYTF
TRBV19	NA	15	TRBJ2-3	CASSMRVAGADTQYF
TRBV7-2	NA	11	TRBJ1-1	CASSLNTEAFF
TRBV6-6	NA	15	TRBJ1-2	CASSPPPVTGNGYTF
TRBV2	NA	14	TRBJ2-1	CASTIRDSRNEQFF
TRBV2	once	13	TRBJ1-1	CASSGSFGTEAFF
TRBV6-6	NA	16	TRBJ1-4	CASSYSTGGGDEKLFF
TRBV2	few	15	TRBJ2-5	CASSGPSGAQETQYF
TRBV9	NA	16	TRBJ2-2	CASSPRRDRNTGELFF
TRBV28	NA	13	TRBJ2-4	CASSATGRNIQYF
TRBV7-7	NA	17	TRBJ2-5	CASSLASGQGPEGTQYF
TRBV5-1	NA	13	TRBJ2-7	CASSATGFYEQYF
TRBV7-3	NA	13	TRBJ1-1	CASSLTRDTEAFF
TRBV4-2	NA	15	TRBJ2-1	CASSPVTGLYNEQFF
TRBV25-1	NA	13	TRBJ1-2	CASTQGGEYGYTF
TRBV27	NA	12	TRBJ2-7	CASSPQGYEQYF
TRBV11-2	NA	13	TRBJ1-2	CASSLAGVGGYTF
TRBV19	NA	15	TRBJ2-3	CASTVTSGSTDTQYF
TRBV6-6	NA	16	TRBJ1-5	CASSYLDVGAGQPQHF
TRBV2	NA	13	TRBJ2-1	CASTEGVYNEQFF
TRBV18	NA	15	TRBJ1-5	CASSRDMGGNQPQHF
TRBV7-9	NA	12	TRBJ2-7	CASSRGGYEQYF
TRBV9	NA	18	TRBJ2-5	CASSVGLAGDRGQETQYF
TRBV7-9	NA	14	TRBJ1-2	CASSSQGVSYGYTF
TRBV11-2	NA	14	TRBJ1-6	CASSLGQGGSPLHF
TRBV7-9	NA	12	TRBJ1-4	CASSPAYEKLFF
TRBV6-4	once	16	TRBJ2-1	CASSVGEDRGPGEQFF
TRBV7-9	NA	15	TRBJ1-2	CASSLRDGQGYGYTF
TRBV5-1	NA	18	TRBJ2-1	CASSAGLAGGPSYNEQFF
TRBV19	NA	13	TRBJ2-3	CASNRQGSDTQYF
TRBV7-8	NA	21	TRBJ2-1	CASSLPKGNVIGTSSSYEQFF
TRBV6-5	NA	13	TRBJ2-1	CASRAGTHYEQFF
TRBV28	NA	13	TRBJ2-7	CASSTQGPGEQYF
TRBV13	NA	13	TRBJ2-7	CASGPSGGREQYF
TRBV29-1	NA	14	TRBJ2-7	CSVSRGESPYEQYF
TRBV7-2	NA	19	TRBJ2-1	CASSYVTQIAGGKYNEQFF
TRBV28	NA	17	TRBJ1-4	CASSGGGVGVLNEKLFF
TRBV19	NA	14	TRBJ2-3	CASSWPGGTDTQYF
TRBV2	NA	15	TRBJ1-3	CASILEGGWGNTIYF
TRBV6-6	NA	16	TRBJ1-1	CASSLTGRIMNTEAFF
TRBV10-3	NA	11	TRBJ2-7	CAIRGHYEQYF
TRBV27	NA	13	TRBJ1-5	CASSTGQNQPQHF
TRBV13	NA	14	TRBJ2-5	CASSLRDTLETQYF
TRBV10-3	NA	14	TRBJ1-2	CAISASAGDYGYTF
TRBV11-2	NA	17	TRBJ2-7	CASSVGDRVLSSYEQYF
TRBV4-1	NA	12	TRBJ2-3	CASSQRWDTQYF